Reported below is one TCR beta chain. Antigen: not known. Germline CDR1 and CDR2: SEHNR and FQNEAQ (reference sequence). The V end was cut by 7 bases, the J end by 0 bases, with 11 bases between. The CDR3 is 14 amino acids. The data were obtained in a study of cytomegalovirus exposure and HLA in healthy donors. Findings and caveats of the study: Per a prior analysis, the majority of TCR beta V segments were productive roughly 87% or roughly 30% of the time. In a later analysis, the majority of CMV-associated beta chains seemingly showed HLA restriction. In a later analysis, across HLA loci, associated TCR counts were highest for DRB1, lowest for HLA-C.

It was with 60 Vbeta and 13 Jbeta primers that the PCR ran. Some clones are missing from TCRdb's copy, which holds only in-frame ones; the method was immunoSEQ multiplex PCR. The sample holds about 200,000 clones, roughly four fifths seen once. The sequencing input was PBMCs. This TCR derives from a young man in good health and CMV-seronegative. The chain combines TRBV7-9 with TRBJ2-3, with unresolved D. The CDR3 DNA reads TGTGCCAGCACTTGGAGAGAAAGCACAGATACGCAGTATTTT. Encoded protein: CASTWRESTDTQYF. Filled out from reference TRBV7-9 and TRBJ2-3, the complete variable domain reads DTGVSQNPRHKITKRGQNVTFRCDPISEHNRLYWYRQTLGQGPEFLTYFQNEAQLEKSRLLSDRFSAERPKGSFSTLEIQRTEQGDSAMYLCASTWRESTDTQYFGPGTRLTVL.